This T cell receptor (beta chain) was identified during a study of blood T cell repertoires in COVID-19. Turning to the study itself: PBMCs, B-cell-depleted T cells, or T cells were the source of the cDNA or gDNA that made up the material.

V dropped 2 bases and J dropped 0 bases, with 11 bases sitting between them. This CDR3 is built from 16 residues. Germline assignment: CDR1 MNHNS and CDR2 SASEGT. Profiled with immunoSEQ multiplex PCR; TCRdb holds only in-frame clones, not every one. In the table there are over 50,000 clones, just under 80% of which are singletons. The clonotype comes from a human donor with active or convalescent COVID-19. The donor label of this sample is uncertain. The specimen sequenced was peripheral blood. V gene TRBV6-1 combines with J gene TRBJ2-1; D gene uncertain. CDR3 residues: CASSESRSLSYNEQFF. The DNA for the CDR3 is TGTGCCAGCAGTGAATCCCGGAGCCTCTCCTACAATGAGCAGTTCTTC.